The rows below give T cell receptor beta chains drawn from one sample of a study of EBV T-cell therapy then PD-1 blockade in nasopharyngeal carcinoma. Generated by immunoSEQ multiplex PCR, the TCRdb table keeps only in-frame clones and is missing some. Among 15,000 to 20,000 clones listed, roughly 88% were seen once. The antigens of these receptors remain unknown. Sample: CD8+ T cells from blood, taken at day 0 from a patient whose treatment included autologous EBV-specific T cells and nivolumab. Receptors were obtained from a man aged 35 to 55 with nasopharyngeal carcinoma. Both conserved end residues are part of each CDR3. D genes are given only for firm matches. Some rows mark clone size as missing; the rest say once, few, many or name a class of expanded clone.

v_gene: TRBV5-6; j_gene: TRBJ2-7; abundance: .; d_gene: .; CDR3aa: CASSQGHSYEQYF; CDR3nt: TGTGCCAGCAGCCAGGGACATTCCTACGAGCAGTACTTC
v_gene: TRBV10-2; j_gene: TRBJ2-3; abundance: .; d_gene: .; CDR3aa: CASSEYRTELWQYF; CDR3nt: TGCGCCAGCAGTGAGTACAGGACAGAACTTTGGCAGTATTTT
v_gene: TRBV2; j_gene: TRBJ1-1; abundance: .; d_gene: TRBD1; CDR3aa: CASSGEMGQSMNTEAFF; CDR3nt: TGTGCCAGCAGTGGAGAAATGGGACAGTCCATGAACACTGAAGCTTTCTTT
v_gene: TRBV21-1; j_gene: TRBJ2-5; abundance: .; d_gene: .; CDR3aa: CARQGRDRETQYF; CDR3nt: TGTGCCAGACAGGGGAGGGACCGGGAGACCCAGTACTTC
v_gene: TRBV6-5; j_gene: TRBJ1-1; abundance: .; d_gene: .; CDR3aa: CASNRAPIGTEAFF; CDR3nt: TGTGCCAGCAACAGGGCGCCAATTGGGACTGAAGCTTTCTTT
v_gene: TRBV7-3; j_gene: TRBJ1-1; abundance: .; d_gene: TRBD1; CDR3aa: CASSLTAGQSNTEAFF; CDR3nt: TGTGCCAGCAGCTTAACAGCGGGACAGTCGAACACTGAAGCTTTCTTT
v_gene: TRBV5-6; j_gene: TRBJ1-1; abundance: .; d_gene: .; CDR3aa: CASSSMGGRNTEAFF; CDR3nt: TGTGCCAGCAGCTCCATGGGAGGCAGGAACACTGAAGCTTTCTTT
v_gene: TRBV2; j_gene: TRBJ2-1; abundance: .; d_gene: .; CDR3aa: CASRFWGAEEQFF; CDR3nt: TGTGCCAGCAGGTTCTGGGGGGCGGAGGAGCAGTTCTTC
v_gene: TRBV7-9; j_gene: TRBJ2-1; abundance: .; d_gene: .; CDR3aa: CASSFQDNEQFF; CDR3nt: TGTGCCAGCAGCTTCCAGGACAATGAGCAGTTCTTC
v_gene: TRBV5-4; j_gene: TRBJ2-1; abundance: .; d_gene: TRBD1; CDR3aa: CASSFRGQGLNEQFF; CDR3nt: TGTGCCAGCAGCTTTCGTGGACAGGGCCTCAATGAGCAGTTCTTC
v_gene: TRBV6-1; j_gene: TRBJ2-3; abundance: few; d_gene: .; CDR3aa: CASSESPGDSDTQYF; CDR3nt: TGTGCCAGCAGTGAATCCCCAGGGGACTCAGATACGCAGTATTTT